This T cell receptor (beta chain) was retrieved from a study of molecular identifiers for immune sequencing clone quantification. General study points: More than 98% of effector molecules, versus under 1% of naive-cell molecules, belonged to clones above 20 RNA copies.

This clonotype has just a few counts. Its antigen remains unknown. Each CDR3 protein is one row after TCRdb ran MiXCR on the PCR reads. The sample comprises more than 450,000 distinct CDR3 sequences, 25% of which are singletons, and around 0.76% rests with the top ten. CDR1 is LNHDA, CDR2 SQIVND, per germline (reference sequence). Trimming left V 4 bases short and J 4 bases short, with 20 bases between. The CDR3 consists of 16 residues. Sequencing input: naive CD8+ T cells from blood, with Jurkat cell RNA spiked in. Stated subset: FACS-sorted CD8+CD4-CCR7+CD45RA+ naive T cells. The V gene is TRBV19, the J gene TRBJ2-7; D is perhaps TRBD1 or TRBD2 (5 bases each). The receptor's source is a human donor in good health. Some libraries in this study had Jurkat cell RNA spiked in. CDR3 protein: CASSTGDRGSVYEQYF. The CDR3 bases are TGTGCCAGTAGTACCGGGGACCGCGGGTCCGTTTACGAGCAGTACTTC.